The text below deals with one TCR beta chain. The antigen is not known. The PCR contained 60 Vbeta and 13 Jbeta primers. The protocol was immunoSEQ multiplex PCR, while the TCRdb copy is restricted to in-frame clones and leaves out a portion. The table includes about 190,000 clones, 75% to 80% detected once. The sample belongs to a study of cytomegalovirus exposure and HLA in healthy donors. Study background: Around 80 million unique TCR sequences came from HLA-typed donors in an early release. Caucasian-associated ancestry cluster membership applied to around 80% of several hundred genotyped donors. Points from the study as a whole: For TCR beta chains, V- and J-gene trimming was later linked to a missense DCLRE1C variant.

The CDR3 has 12 amino acids. Germline-derived CDR1 and CDR2 are SNHLY and FYNNEI. The receptor's source is a woman in her twenties or thirties in good health and CMV-seropositive. The sample taken for sequencing was PBMCs. The rearrangement joins TRBV2 to TRBJ2-1; 10 bases match TRBD2. Here the CDR3 DNA reads TGTTCTAGCGGGGGTATTTACAATGAGCAGTTCTTC. This gives the protein CSSGGIYNEQFF.